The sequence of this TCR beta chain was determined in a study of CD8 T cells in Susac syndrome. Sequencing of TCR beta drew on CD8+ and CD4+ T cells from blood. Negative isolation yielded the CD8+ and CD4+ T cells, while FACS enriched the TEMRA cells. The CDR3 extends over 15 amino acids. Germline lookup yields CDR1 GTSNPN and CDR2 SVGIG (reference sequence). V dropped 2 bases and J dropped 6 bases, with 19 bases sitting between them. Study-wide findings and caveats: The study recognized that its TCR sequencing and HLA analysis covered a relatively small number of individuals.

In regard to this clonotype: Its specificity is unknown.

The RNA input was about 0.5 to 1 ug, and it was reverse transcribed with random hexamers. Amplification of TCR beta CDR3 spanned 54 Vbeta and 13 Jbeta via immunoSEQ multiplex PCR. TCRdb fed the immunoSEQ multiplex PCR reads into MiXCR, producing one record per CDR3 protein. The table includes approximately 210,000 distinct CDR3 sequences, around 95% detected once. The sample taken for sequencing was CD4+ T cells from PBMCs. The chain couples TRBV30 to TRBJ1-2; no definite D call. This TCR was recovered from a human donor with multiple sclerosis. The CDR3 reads CAWSRITAPGNGYTF. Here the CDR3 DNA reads TGTGCCTGGAGTCGGATCACCGCCCCTGGGAATGGCTACACCTTC.